This T cell receptor (beta chain) appears in the sequencing data of a study of OX40 agonist ivuxolimab in advanced cancers. Study as a whole: Cohort: approximately 79% men, mean age about 60, aged about 20 to 90.

The assay was immunoSEQ multiplex PCR, and TCRdb's table has in-frame clones only and misses some. Of 55,000 to 70,000 clones in the sample, around 81% were seen once. V was cut by 2 bases and J by 0 bases, with 9 bases left in between. The CDR3 covers 15 residues. Germline values: CDR1 MDHEN, CDR2 SYDVKM. The clonotype comes from an adult with an advanced solid tumor such as melanoma, head and neck, liver or kidney cancer. This chain uses TRBV28 with TRBJ2-3; tentatively, D is TRBD1 (5 bases). Sequencing used CD4+ or CD8+ T cells sorted from blood, obtained in a trial of the OX40 agonist ivuxolimab. CDR3: CASSLDRPSTDTQYF. DNA for the CDR3: TGTGCCAGCAGTTTAGACAGACCTAGCACAGATACGCAGTATTTT.